Below, 4 T cell receptor beta chains from the same sample are listed, as sequenced in a study of long-term antiretroviral therapy in people with HIV. It was version v3.0 of the immunoSEQ assay that was run at survey level. Sequencing was performed with immunoSEQ multiplex PCR; in TCRdb, only in-frame clones are kept and a portion is missing. The sample shows 20,000 or so clones, over 75% of them seen only once. The source material was unsorted PBMCs, sampled 0.2 years before starting antiretroviral therapy. These receptors were taken from a man aged 18-30 years with HIV.

The genes are TRBV21-1 and TRBJ2-7; the table assigns TRBD1, which was not confirmed against the DNA. TRBV21-1 is described as a pseudogene. CDR3 size: 15 residues. The CDR3 DNA reads as TGTGCCAGCAGCAAAGATCCGGCAGGATCCTACGAGCAGTACTTC. Amino acid sequence: CASSKDPAGSYEQYF.

The chain couples TRBV5-5 to TRBJ2-7; 7 bases fit TRBD1. The V and J ends lost 4 bases and 0 bases, in that order; junction bases with no gene match: 7. CDR1 and CDR2 (germline): SGHKS, YYEKEE (reference sequence). The CDR3 sequence is 15 residues long. CDR3 residues: CASSIGQEVSYEQYF. DNA of the CDR3: TGTGCCAGCAGCATAGGACAGGAGGTCTCCTACGAGCAGTACTTC.

The chain couples TRBV28 to TRBJ2-1, with 12 bases lining up with TRBD2. The CDR3 consists of 14 residues. Germline CDR1 reads MDHEN; CDR2 reads SYDVKM. V lost 4 bases and J lost 6; bases outside the gene matches: 1. CDR3 sequence reads: CASSSSGGVNEQFF. CDR3 DNA: TGTGCCAGCAGTTCTAGCGGGGGGGTCAATGAGCAGTTCTTC.

This clone was recorded once. The chain is built from TRBV11-1 and TRBJ2-5, with a weak D call TRBD2 (6 bases). Per the germline V gene, CDR1 is SGHAT and CDR2 is FQDESV (reference sequence). Trimming pared 0 bases from V and 5 bases from J, leaving 10 bases between. The CDR3 spans 14 residues. The CDR3 protein is CASSLAGGAETQYF. In nucleotides, the CDR3 is TGTGCCAGCAGCTTAGCGGGGGGAGCTGAGACCCAGTACTTC.